This TCR beta chain was retrieved from a study of cytomegalovirus exposure and HLA in healthy donors. PCR involved 60 Vbeta and 13 Jbeta primers. Methods used by the authors: A later analysis tallied some 80 million unique TCR beta chains, approximately 10 million of them shared. This table comes from immunoSEQ multiplex PCR, and its TCRdb copy is limited to in-frame clones, with some not included. V, J and clone size reflect that table, while D and trimming were determined from the DNA. The data contain about 95,000 clones, approximately 80% of them singletons. Deletions cut 10 bases from V and 4 bases from J, with 17 bases between. The germline gives CDR1 ENHRY, CDR2 SYGVKD. This CDR3 is 14 amino acids long.

The chain employs TRBV10-3 and TRBJ1-3; D remains unclear. The clonotype was recovered from a woman aged 40-49 years in good health and CMV-seronegative. What was sequenced was PBMCs. CDR3 in amino acids: CATRPGSEGNTIYF. CDR3 sequence (DNA): TGTGCCACCCGCCCGGGATCCGAGGGAAACACCATATATTTT.